This T cell receptor (beta chain) stems from a study of T-cell memory formation after mild COVID-19. Study-wide results and caveats: Some SARS-CoV-2-responding clones were already detected in memory before infection. Shrinking CD4+ clones resided mostly in CM and EM, and CD8+ ones in EMRA. Clones that contracted from day 15 to 85 were balanced CD4/CD8, while later expanders leaned CD4+.

This clonotype occurred a few times. Its antigen is currently unknown. Using its own MiXCR run on the 5' RACE reads, TCRdb lists one record per CDR3 protein. The sample contains around 340,000 distinct CDR3 sequences, roughly 15% of which appear only once. With 6 bases clipped from V and 1 base from J, the junction kept 8 bases outside the gene matches. This CDR3 spans 15 amino acids. The germline V gene encodes CDR1 DFQATT and CDR2 SNEGSKA (reference sequence). Sequenced input: PBMCs or a T cell subset sorted from them (not recorded which). The V and J genes are TRBV20-1 and TRBJ2-5, with TRBD2 matching 10 bases. This TCR was recovered from a man between 18 and 35 years old who had mild COVID-19 (a few samples of this study predate the infection). Cell type and time point are not known. CDR3 in DNA: TGCAGTGCGACTCGACTAGCGGGTTCCCAAGAGACCCAGTACTTC. It is translated as CSATRLAGSQETQYF.